Shown below are 26 T cell receptor beta chains from a single sample sequenced in a study of Ad26.COV2.S vaccination and SARS-CoV-2 variants. This table comes from immunoSEQ multiplex PCR, and its TCRdb copy is limited to in-frame clones, with some not included. There are approximately 240,000 clones in the sample; 88% occur only once, and about 10% lies in the top ten. Treatment of the sample: 15 to 20 received Ad26.COV2.S at low or high dose, single or two shots; roughly five received placebo; per-sample allocation not given. The samples date from day 63 after the first vaccine or placebo injection. The sample here was peripheral blood, taken in a trial of Ad26.COV2.S vaccine versus placebo. Receptors originate from a person aged 18 to 59 who received the Ad26.COV2.S COVID-19 vaccine or a placebo.

This sequence joins TRBV28 and TRBJ1-1, with 7 bases lining up with TRBD1. The germline V gene has CDR1 MDHEN and CDR2 SYDVKM. There are 13 residues in the CDR3. Losses at the gene ends were 7 bases for V and 6 bases for J; bases not matched to a gene: 8. The DNA of the CDR3 is TGTGCCAGCATCCTTTCCAGGGGGTCTGAAGCTTTCTTT. Translating gives CASILSRGSEAFF. The full variable domain, its missing parts supplied by reference TRBV28 and TRBJ1-1, is DVKVTQSSRYLVKRTGEKVFLECVQDMDHENMFWYRQDPGLGLRLIYFSYDVKMKEKGDIPEGYSVSREKKERFSLILESASTNQTSMYLCASILSRGSEAFFGQGTRLTVV.

V is TRBV5-1 and J is TRBJ2-2; tentatively, D is TRBD2 (6 bases). The length of the CDR3 is 16 residues. V lost 4 bases and J 2 bases, leaving 15 bases between the germline ends. From germline, CDR1 is SGHRS and CDR2 YFSETQ. The CDR3 sequence is CASSPAGRTNTGELFF. The CDR3, as DNA: TGCGCCAGCAGCCCGGCGGGGCGGACCAACACCGGGGAGCTGTTTTTT.

The gene calls are TRBV19 and TRBJ2-7; D unresolved. Trimming took off 5 bases at V and 3 bases at J, with 11 bases between the two ends. This CDR3 has 13 amino acids. In germline, CDR1 is LNHDA, CDR2 SQIVND (reference sequence). The CDR3 spells CASSLSGSYEQYF. CDR3 in DNA: TGTGCCAGTAGTCTCTCAGGAAGCTACGAGCAGTACTTC.

With regard to this clone: The sample has other DNA sequences that encode this CDR3 too. The V call is TRBV10-3, the J call TRBJ1-1, with D maybe TRBD1 (6 bases). Germline lookup yields CDR1 ENHRY and CDR2 SYGVKD. The V end lost 0 bases, the J end lost 4 bases, and 12 bases lay between the germline ends. This CDR3 is 15 amino acids long. The CDR3: CAISESGGRGTEAFF. CDR3 DNA: TGTGCCATCAGTGAGTCGGGGGGGCGAGGCACTGAAGCTTTCTTT.

The chain uses TRBV7-2 and TRBJ2-7; 10 bases map to TRBD2. Germline CDR1 and CDR2: SGHTA and FQGNSA. Unmatched junction bases numbered 2, after V lost 2 bases and J lost 1 base. The CDR3 has 15 amino acids. The CDR3 DNA reads TGTGCCAGCAGCTTATTACTAGCGGGGTCCTACGAGCAGTACTTC. Translated, it gives CASSLLLAGSYEQYF.

By share of the sample, this clone is medium-sized. The DNA of the CDR3 is TGTGCCAGCAGCTTAATCTGGGGGCACTACGAGCAGTACTTC. It is translated as CASSLIWGHYEQYF. The gene calls are TRBV7-8 and TRBJ2-7; tentative D call: TRBD1 (6 bases). V dropped 2 bases and J dropped 3 bases, with 11 bases sitting between them. The V gene's germline CDR1 is SGHVS and CDR2 FQNEAQ. This CDR3 is 14 amino acids long.

The V call is TRBV10-3, the J call TRBJ2-1; weak D call: TRBD1 (6 bases). Trimming removed 4 bases at V and 6 bases at J, with 7 bases between. The CDR3 loop spans 12 amino acids. CDR1 ENHRY and CDR2 SYGVKD come from the germline V gene. The CDR3 reads CAISGQANEQFF. The CDR3 coding sequence is TGTGCCATCAGTGGACAGGCCAATGAGCAGTTCTTC.

This rearrangement joins TRBV28 to TRBJ1-5; 7 bases align to TRBD1. Germline CDR1 and CDR2: MDHEN and SYDVKM. The CDR3 runs 16 residues. V was pared by 3 bases and J by 0 bases, with 5 bases of the junction left unmatched. The CDR3 spells CASSLETGLSNQPQHF. CDR3 coding DNA: TGTGCCAGCAGTTTGGAGACAGGGCTTAGCAATCAGCCCCAGCATTTT.

This clone was detected once. This chain connects TRBV5-1 to TRBJ2-5; D assignment may be TRBD1 or TRBD2 (6 bases each). Trimming pared 4 bases from V and 4 bases from J, leaving 20 bases between. The germline V gene encodes CDR1 SGHRS and CDR2 YFSETQ. This CDR3 has 16 amino acids. As DNA, the CDR3 is TGCGCCAGCAGCCCCGCGGGGTGGGGGGCAGGAGAGACCCAGTACTTC. Protein sequence: CASSPAGWGAGETQYF.

The chain couples TRBV5-6 to TRBJ2-7, with 8 bases lining up with TRBD1. The CDR3 extends over 16 amino acids. Looked up from germline, CDR1 is SGHDT and CDR2 is YYEEEE. Germline trimming cut 4 bases from V and 1 base from J; bases unmatched to any gene: 10. CDR3 sequence reads: CASSPRQGKISYEQYF. The CDR3 region has the DNA TGTGCCAGCAGCCCAAGACAGGGGAAGATATCCTACGAGCAGTACTTC.

The gene calls are TRBV30 and TRBJ2-7; D tentatively reads TRBD1 or TRBD2 (5 bases each). Germline CDR1 and CDR2: GTSNPN and SVGIG (reference sequence). The V gene lost 4 bases and the J gene lost 2 bases, with 21 bases spanning the gap. The CDR3 has 16 amino acids. The CDR3 DNA sequence: TGTGCCTGGACCGAACCGGGGCGGCCGCCGACCTACGAGCAGTACTTC. Protein product: CAWTEPGRPPTYEQYF. Supplemented by reference TRBV30 and TRBJ2-7, the full variable domain reads SQTIHQWPATLVQPVGSPLSLECTVEGTSNPNLYWYRQAAGRGLQLLFYSVGIGQISSEVPQNLSASRPQDRQFILSSKKLLLSDSGFYLCAWTEPGRPPTYEQYFGPGTRLTVT.

About this clone itself: This sample includes further DNA sequences coding for the same CDR3. The V gene is TRBV18, the J gene TRBJ2-7; unclear D gene. Trimming stripped 2 bases from V and 4 bases from J, with 3 bases between. This CDR3 region has 11 residues. Germline V gene data show CDR1 as KGHSH and CDR2 as LQKENI. The DNA of the CDR3 is TGTGCCAGCTCACCAGGGTACGAGCAGTACTTC. It yields the protein CASSPGYEQYF.

The V gene is TRBV2, the J gene TRBJ1-4, with D tentatively TRBD1 (6 bases). The length of the CDR3 is 15 residues. The ends were cut back, 10 bases at V and 0 bases at J, with 15 bases in the middle. Germline CDR1 and CDR2: SNHLY and FYNNEI. The CDR3 region is CATGSRGTTNEKLFF. The CDR3 DNA is TGTGCCACCGGGAGCAGGGGCACAACTAATGAAAAACTGTTTTTT.

The chain combines TRBV24-1 with TRBJ2-3; no clear D. This CDR3 has 14 amino acids. V was trimmed by 2 bases and J by 1 base, leaving 6 bases between them. Per germline, CDR1 KGHDR and CDR2 SFDVKD. CDR3 sequence (DNA): TGTGCCACCAGTGATTCGAGCCGCACAGATACGCAGTATTTT. It encodes CATSDSSRTDTQYF.

The CDR3 bases are TGTGCCAGCAGTTTTGGCCAGAATCAGCCCCAGCATTTT. Its protein product is CASSFGQNQPQHF. V and J are TRBV28 and TRBJ1-5, with D unclear. The CDR3 consists of 13 residues. Germline CDR1 MDHEN, CDR2 SYDVKM. Trimming shortened V by 3 bases and J by 4 bases, and 7 bases separated the two germline ends.

The CDR3 loop reads CASSYSTLNTQYF. The CDR3 DNA follows: TGTGCCAGCAGTTACTCGACTCTAAATACGCAGTATTTT. The rearrangement uses TRBV6-5 and TRBJ2-3; D not certain. V was trimmed by 0 bases and J by 7 bases, leaving 8 bases between them. Germline CDR1 and CDR2: MNHEY and SVGAGI. The CDR3 covers 13 residues.

The rearrangement uses TRBV18 and TRBJ2-2, with TRBD2 matching over 8 bases. Germline V gene data show CDR1 as KGHSH and CDR2 as LQKENI. The CDR3 consists of 17 residues. After removal of 0 bases from V and 7 bases from J, the junction contained 10 bases not matched to a gene. CDR3 sequence reads: CASSPPERELAGGELFF. DNA of the CDR3: TGTGCCAGCTCACCACCGGAGCGGGAGTTAGCGGGCGGGGAGCTGTTTTTT.

The rearrangement uses TRBV14 and TRBJ1-1; tentatively, D is TRBD1 (5 bases). Between the trimmed V and J ends, which lost 1 base and 7 bases, there was a span of 13 bases. Per the germline V gene, CDR1 is SGHDN and CDR2 is FVKESK. CDR3 length equals 14 residues. CDR3 residues: CASSQAGQTVEAFF. As DNA, the CDR3 is TGTGCCAGCAGCCAAGCAGGGCAGACGGTTGAAGCTTTCTTT.

Only a few counts were recorded for this clone. CDR3 amino acids: CASSRSPGDNQPQHF. CDR3 in DNA: TGTGCCAGCAGCAGATCACCGGGGGACAATCAGCCCCAGCATTTT. The chain is built from TRBV9 and TRBJ1-5; possible D gene TRBD1, 5 bases. The germline V and J ends were trimmed by 4 bases and 3 bases, with 14 bases remaining between them. This CDR3 has 15 residues. Germline V gene lookup returns CDR1 SGDLS and CDR2 YYNGEE.

This clone was detected only once. This chain connects TRBV11-2 to TRBJ2-7, with 8 bases matching TRBD1. The V gene end was trimmed by 8 bases and the J gene end by 0 bases; junction bases not matched to a gene: 3. The CDR3 has 13 residues. The germline V gene encodes CDR1 SGHAT and CDR2 FQNNGV. Written as DNA, the CDR3 is TGTGCCAGCGGTACAGGGGGCTCCTACGAGCAGTACTTC. It codes for CASGTGGSYEQYF.

This chain joins TRBV6-5 and TRBJ2-5; D ambiguous. There are 13 residues in the CDR3. V was shortened by 7 bases and J by 0 bases, with 9 bases between the two germline ends. Per germline, CDR1 MNHEY and CDR2 SVGAGI. The chain's CDR3 is CASKPTHQETQYF. The CDR3 coding sequence is TGTGCCAGCAAGCCGACCCACCAAGAGACCCAGTACTTC.

V and J are TRBV24-1 and TRBJ2-4; 10 bases fit TRBD1. The germline V gene has CDR1 KGHDR and CDR2 SFDVKD. CDR3 size: 14 residues. V trimming: 3 bases; J trimming: 6 bases; junction bases outside the gene matches: 1. The CDR3 DNA sequence: TGTGCCACCAGTGATCGGACAGGGGGAAACATTCAGTACTTC. Its translation: CATSDRTGGNIQYF.

The chain has TRBV6-1 and TRBJ1-5; D remains unclear. Germline CDR1 reads MNHNS; CDR2 reads SASEGT. CDR3 length: 14 residues. Trimming pared 1 base from V and 0 bases from J, leaving 4 bases between. The CDR3 DNA reads as TGTGCCAGCAGTGAAGGGAATAGCAATCAGCCCCAGCATTTT. Translated, it gives CASSEGNSNQPQHF.

CDR3 DNA: TGTGCCAGCAGTTCAACAGGGACTCCCTACGAGCAGTACTTC. Amino acids: CASSSTGTPYEQYF. The chain recombines TRBV28 with TRBJ2-7; D tentatively reads TRBD1 or TRBD2 (6 bases each). The CDR3 totals 14 residues. Germline lookup yields CDR1 MDHEN and CDR2 SYDVKM. V lost 4 bases, J lost 2 bases, and 12 bases lay in between. The full variable domain, with the rest looked up from reference TRBV28 and TRBJ2-7, is DVKVTQSSRYLVKRTGEKVFLECVQDMDHENMFWYRQDPGLGLRLIYFSYDVKMKEKGDIPEGYSVSREKKERFSLILESASTNQTSMYLCASSSTGTPYEQYFGPGTRLTVT.

The chain joins TRBV5-1 to TRBJ2-1, with a possible D match to TRBD1 (5 bases). The CDR3 is made up of 16 amino acids. Between the trimmed V and J ends, which lost 4 bases and 0 bases, there was a span of 14 bases. Germline assignment: CDR1 SGHRS and CDR2 YFSETQ. The CDR3 coding sequence is TGCGCCAGCAGCCCCCCTGGGGCTAGCTCCTACAATGAGCAGTTCTTC. Protein product: CASSPPGASSYNEQFF.

This clone came up once. V usage is TRBV19 and J usage is TRBJ1-1; maybe TRBD1 (6 bases). CDR1 and CDR2 (germline): LNHDA, SQIVND (reference sequence). There are 13 residues in the CDR3. V gave up 6 bases and J gave up 3 bases, with 11 bases separating them. This CDR3 reads CASRAQGYTEAFF. In DNA, the CDR3 is TGTGCCAGTAGGGCACAGGGTTACACTGAAGCTTTCTTT.